This T cell receptor (beta chain) was captured in a study of T-cell memory formation after mild COVID-19. Germline-derived CDR1 and CDR2 are KGHDR and SFDVKD. This CDR3 is built from 16 residues. Deletions cut 3 bases from V and 1 base from J, with 11 bases between. Using constant-segment primers, 5'RACE produced TCR alpha and TCR beta cDNA libraries carrying sample barcodes and UMIs. In TCRdb, the 5' RACE reads were re-called with MiXCR into one record per CDR3 protein. The data contain 470,000 or so distinct CDR3 sequences, 18% of them singletons. The TCR originated in an adult woman who had mild COVID-19 (a few samples of this study predate the infection). Cell type and time point are not known. This sequence joins TRBV24-1 and TRBJ2-2, with D maybe TRBD1 (6 bases). Sequenced material: PBMCs or a T cell subset sorted from them (not recorded which). The CDR3 region is CATSDVMTGNTGELFF. The CDR3 DNA follows: TGTGCCACCAGTGATGTGATGACAGGGAACACCGGGGAGCTGTTTTTT.